This T cell receptor (beta chain) was obtained from a study of response to subunit inactivated influenza vaccine. Whole-study results and caveats: Each seasonal influenza vaccination, the authors suggested, recruits few new T cells.

TCRdb ran MiXCR on the RT-PCR reads and lists one entry per CDR3 protein. The sample lists over 400,000 distinct CDR3 sequences, 13% occurring once. Trimming took 3 bases from V and 4 from J, leaving 3 bases between them. The CDR3 sequence is 11 residues long. This clonotype was seen repeatedly, ten times or more. Antigen unknown. The receptor was derived from a middle-aged man who received an inactivated influenza vaccine. Here the sequenced sample was PBMCs from blood, taken 40 to 50 days after vaccination. The chain is built from TRBV12-3 or TRBV12-4 and TRBJ2-5; D ambiguous. The CDR3 DNA is TGTGCCAGCAGTTTCGGAGAGACCCAGTACTTC. Protein sequence: CASSFGETQYF.